This T cell receptor beta chain was captured by sequencing in a study of T cell responses to AZD1222 COVID-19 vaccine. Regarding the study as a whole: Baseline seropositivity occurred in only a handful of AZD1222 recipients. Close to half of spike-specific TCRs reportedly recognize unmutated variant regions. Following two doses of AZD1222, Spike-specific TCR breadth and depth rose.

About this clone itself: Antigen specificity is unknown.

The table came from immunoSEQ multiplex PCR; TCRdb's copy has only in-frame clones and leaves some out. The sample includes under 200,000 clones, around 85% of them seen just once. The ends were cut back, 5 bases at V and 7 bases at J, with 6 bases in the middle. The CDR3 extends over 12 amino acids. The rearrangement joins TRBV12-3 or TRBV12-4 to TRBJ1-6; D gene unclear. The sample here was peripheral blood, taken 28 days after the second AZD1222 dose. This TCR was recovered from an adult who received the AZD1222 COVID-19 vaccine. The CDR3 here is CASSRQNSPLHF. In DNA, the CDR3 is TGTGCCAGCAGTCGTCAGAATTCACCCCTCCACTTT.